The rows below give T cell receptor beta chains drawn from one sample of a study of T cell changes during pregnancy in multiple sclerosis. Here immunoSEQ multiplex PCR was the method, and the copy in TCRdb shows in-frame clones only, minus some. Altogether over 30,000 clones are present, about 92% being singletons, with the ten largest covering about 0.8%. Sequencing was performed on CD4+ T cells from peripheral blood mononuclear cells, taken in the third trimester of pregnancy. All receptors derive from a female donor with multiple sclerosis, enrolled in a pregnancy study. Each CDR3 is given without its conserved first and last residue.

j_call: TRBJ1-2; v_call: TRBV7-9; cdr3_aa: ASSPRETDGYT
j_call: TRBJ1-2; v_call: TRBV28; cdr3_aa: ASSPPGQGLGYT
j_call: TRBJ1-3; v_call: TRBV6-5; cdr3_aa: ASSYRGKTGNTIY
j_call: TRBJ2-3; v_call: TRBV10-1; cdr3_aa: ASSVHGTDTQY
j_call: TRBJ2-1; v_call: TRBV11-2; cdr3_aa: ASSRESSSYNEQF
j_call: TRBJ2-1; v_call: TRBV10-1; cdr3_aa: ASSGLAGNRSYNEQF
j_call: TRBJ1-1; v_call: TRBV5-1; cdr3_aa: ASSLQGLTEAF
j_call: TRBJ2-7; v_call: TRBV7-9; cdr3_aa: ASSPYYEQY
j_call: TRBJ1-2; v_call: TRBV28; cdr3_aa: ASSRQGDGYT
j_call: TRBJ2-5; v_call: TRBV9; cdr3_aa: ASSGAGGETQY
j_call: TRBJ1-5; v_call: TRBV19; cdr3_aa: ASSGTGDKDNQPQH
j_call: TRBJ2-1; v_call: TRBV2; cdr3_aa: ASSEWTSGLYNEQF
j_call: TRBJ1-1; v_call: TRBV30; cdr3_aa: AWSASVGLTERKAF
j_call: TRBJ2-2; v_call: TRBV5-1; cdr3_aa: ASSSGLLGHRELF
j_call: TRBJ1-3; v_call: TRBV5-1; cdr3_aa: ASSFTGETGNTIY
j_call: TRBJ2-1; v_call: TRBV5-5; cdr3_aa: ASSLASQGPKHHYEQF
j_call: TRBJ2-3; v_call: TRBV7-3; cdr3_aa: ASSFGVEPPTQY
j_call: TRBJ2-1; v_call: TRBV6-1; cdr3_aa: ASSDGGTAYNEQF
j_call: TRBJ1-3; v_call: TRBV12-5; cdr3_aa: ASGLVSRGTGNTIY
j_call: TRBJ2-7; v_call: TRBV9; cdr3_aa: ASSVTQGDYEQY
j_call: TRBJ2-4; v_call: TRBV5-4; cdr3_aa: ASSDGTSGIAKNIQY
j_call: TRBJ2-7; v_call: TRBV28; cdr3_aa: ASSSGGTRGSYEQY
j_call: TRBJ2-3; v_call: TRBV28; cdr3_aa: ASSLLDRLAGADTQY
j_call: TRBJ2-3; v_call: TRBV5-1; cdr3_aa: ASSFGEADTQY
j_call: TRBJ2-3; v_call: TRBV30; cdr3_aa: AWSPAGRADTQY
j_call: TRBJ2-1; v_call: TRBV5-1; cdr3_aa: ASSLAGGYEQF
j_call: TRBJ1-1; v_call: TRBV6-5; cdr3_aa: ASSYLGSTEAF
j_call: TRBJ2-7; v_call: TRBV19; cdr3_aa: ASSIGWRDEQY
j_call: TRBJ2-1; v_call: TRBV11-2; cdr3_aa: ASSSGQGAWNEQF
j_call: TRBJ1-5; v_call: TRBV2; cdr3_aa: ASSENSGNQPQH
j_call: TRBJ2-5; v_call: TRBV7-7; cdr3_aa: ASSLASRTGLGTQY
j_call: TRBJ1-3; v_call: TRBV18; cdr3_aa: ASSPTQGASGNTIY
j_call: TRBJ1-1; v_call: TRBV6-5; cdr3_aa: ASSYSKNRMNTEAF
j_call: TRBJ2-1; v_call: TRBV18; cdr3_aa: ASSPSFENNEQF
j_call: TRBJ2-2; v_call: TRBV30; cdr3_aa: AWRSGGTGELF
j_call: TRBJ2-3; v_call: TRBV19; cdr3_aa: ASSLRLAGGPGDTQY
j_call: TRBJ1-1; v_call: TRBV18; cdr3_aa: ASSTSQGAAVTEAF
j_call: TRBJ1-1; v_call: TRBV5-6; cdr3_aa: ASSRDRGRQRAEAF
j_call: TRBJ2-7; v_call: TRBV7-6; cdr3_aa: ASSLGLGGLDEQY
j_call: TRBJ1-3; v_call: TRBV13; cdr3_aa: ASGERLNTIY
j_call: TRBJ2-7; v_call: TRBV5-5; cdr3_aa: ASSLTGEGQY
j_call: TRBJ1-4; v_call: TRBV4-1; cdr3_aa: ASSRTGVNEKLF
j_call: TRBJ1-2; v_call: TRBV9; cdr3_aa: ASSRDSGTLEGYT
j_call: TRBJ1-1; v_call: TRBV7-9; cdr3_aa: ASSFREGTTEAF
j_call: TRBJ1-2; v_call: TRBV29-1; cdr3_aa: SVTTGLDT
j_call: TRBJ2-1; v_call: TRBV11-3; cdr3_aa: ASSRREKHNEQF
j_call: TRBJ1-2; v_call: TRBV29-1; cdr3_aa: SVEIVGQGAGGYT
j_call: TRBJ1-2; v_call: TRBV11-2; cdr3_aa: ASSPGQNYGYT
j_call: TRBJ2-2; v_call: TRBV7-3; cdr3_aa: ASSLMVSSHTGELF
j_call: TRBJ2-5; v_call: TRBV5-1; cdr3_aa: ASSLAPLAGETQY
j_call: TRBJ1-1; v_call: TRBV6-6; cdr3_aa: ASRIPGQGNTEAF
j_call: TRBJ1-1; v_call: TRBV19; cdr3_aa: ASSIQGGNTEAF
j_call: TRBJ1-2; v_call: TRBV19; cdr3_aa: ASSGYREKGYGYT